One and the same sample provided the 30 T cell receptor beta chains below, sequenced in a study of T cell responses to AZD1222 COVID-19 vaccine. Generated by immunoSEQ multiplex PCR, the TCRdb table keeps only in-frame clones and is missing some. The sample has some 180,000 clones; over 80% are singletons. Here the sequenced sample was peripheral blood, taken on day 0 of AZD1222 vaccination. These TCRs come from an adult in good health.

The V gene is TRBV4-1, the J gene TRBJ2-1, with D possibly called TRBD1 or TRBD2 (6 bases each). Per the germline V gene, CDR1 is MGHRA and CDR2 is YSYEKL. The CDR3 runs to 14 residues. V was pared by 1 base and J by 7 bases, with 11 bases between. This CDR3 reads CASSQAGGWNEQFF. The CDR3 DNA follows: TGCGCCAGCAGCCAAGCCGGGGGCTGGAATGAGCAGTTCTTC.

This clone occurred once. The chain carries TRBV4-3 and TRBJ1-2; maybe TRBD1 (5 bases). V gave up 5 bases and J gave up 4 bases, with 11 bases separating them. CDR3 length: 13 amino acids. Germline CDR1 LGHNA, CDR2 YSLEER. CDR3 coding DNA: TGCGCCAGCAGCTCCCGGGACGGCTATGGCTACACCTTC. Protein product: CASSSRDGYGYTF.

In DNA form, the CDR3 reads TGTGCCAGCAGTGAATTTGTTAGGGGTACCCAGAACACTGAAGCTTTCTTT. This codes for CASSEFVRGTQNTEAFF. The chain uses TRBV6-1 and TRBJ1-1; D is possibly TRBD1 (5 bases). V lost 2 bases to trimming and J lost 1 base, with 17 bases between them. The CDR3 is made up of 17 amino acids. Germline CDR1 and CDR2: MNHNS and SASEGT.

Comments on this clone: A read error may produce the germline difference seen at one junction end. The chain couples TRBV29-1 to TRBJ1-2, with D unclear. The CDR3 sequence is 13 residues long. The germline gives CDR1 SQVTM, CDR2 ANQGSEA. For the CDR3, the DNA is TGCAGCGTTGAATTAGGTCTTGGTCCTGAGCTGGCCTTC. Its protein is CSVELGLGPELAF.

The chain recombines TRBV14 with TRBJ2-7; D is unclear. Trimming cost V 0 bases and J 0 bases, with 9 bases left between them. The CDR3 extends over 15 amino acids. Germline lookup yields CDR1 SGHDN and CDR2 FVKESK. The DNA of the CDR3 is TGTGCCAGCAGCCAAGAGTTCTCCCCCTCCTACGAGCAGTACTTC. It yields the protein CASSQEFSPSYEQYF.

The V call is TRBV27, the J call TRBJ1-5, with no clear D. Trimming removed 8 bases from V and 0 bases from J, with 8 bases in between. The V gene's germline CDR1 is MNHEY and CDR2 SMNVEV (reference sequence). The CDR3 covers 13 residues. The CDR3 DNA follows: TGTGCCAGCTCGACGAATAGCAATCAGCCCCAGCATTTT. Residues: CASSTNSNQPQHF.

V gene TRBV19 combines with J gene TRBJ1-2; perhaps TRBD1 as D (5 bases). Germline V gives CDR1 LNHDA, CDR2 SQIVND (reference sequence). V gave up 5 bases and J gave up 7 bases, with 17 bases separating them. The CDR3 sequence is 14 residues long. The CDR3 reads CASSLLGENIGYTF. CDR3 DNA: TGTGCCAGTAGTCTTTTAGGGGAAAACATTGGCTACACCTTC.

This chain links TRBV18 with TRBJ2-7; TRBD2 matches at 9 bases. CDR3 length: 15 residues. Germline assignment: CDR1 KGHSH and CDR2 LQKENI. Trimming cost V 3 bases and J 6 bases; bases outside gene matches: 9. CDR3 in DNA: TGTGCCAGCTCACCGATGGCGGGAGGGATTTCCGAGCAGTACTTC. As protein: CASSPMAGGISEQYF.

J is TRBJ2-3 and V is TRBV9; 7 bases agree with TRBD1. This CDR3 is 14 amino acids long. The V gene's germline CDR1 is SGDLS and CDR2 YYNGEE. V lost 3 bases, J lost 8 bases, and 9 bases stayed unmatched. The CDR3 loop is CASSDHPEGATQYF. CDR3 bases: TGTGCCAGCAGCGACCATCCAGAGGGGGCTACGCAGTATTTT.

The table lists this clone with a count of one. The chain has TRBV7-2 and TRBJ1-1; no definite D call. V lost 5 bases to trimming and J lost 4 bases, with 20 bases between them. Germline loops: CDR1 SGHTA, CDR2 FQGNSA. There are 16 residues in the CDR3. The CDR3 sequence is CASSPPGPSRGTEAFF. CDR3 nucleotides: TGTGCCAGCAGCCCCCCCGGACCCTCTCGGGGCACTGAAGCTTTCTTT. Filled out from reference TRBV7-2 and TRBJ1-1, the complete variable domain reads GAGVSQSPSNKVTEKGKDVELRCDPISGHTALYWYRQSLGQGLEFLIYFQGNSAPDKSGLPSDRFSAERTGGSVSTLTIQRTQQEDSAVYLCASSPPGPSRGTEAFFGQGTRLTVV.

This clone is categorized as medium-sized. V gene TRBV3-1 (or the pseudogene TRBV3-2) combines with J gene TRBJ2-1; D is perhaps TRBD2 (6 bases). The CDR3 is 15 amino acids. Between the trimmed V and J ends, which lost 4 bases and 8 bases, there was a span of 18 bases. Germline V gene lookup returns CDR1 LGHDT and CDR2 YNNKEL (reference sequence). Here the CDR3 DNA reads TGTGCCAGCAGCCCTCTGGGGGACTCTGACGATGAGCAGTTCTTC. Its translation: CASSPLGDSDDEQFF.

The chain recombines TRBV9 with TRBJ1-2; 10 bases fit TRBD1. CDR1 is SGDLS, CDR2 YYNGEE, per germline. The CDR3 is 17 residues long. J lost 4 bases, V lost 3 bases, and 12 bases had no gene match. The CDR3 loop is CASSGRDRGRRVYGYTF. In DNA form, the CDR3 reads TGTGCCAGCAGCGGCCGGGACAGGGGACGCCGAGTCTATGGCTACACCTTC.

The chain combines TRBV13 with TRBJ2-6; tentatively, D is TRBD1 (6 bases). With 4 bases removed from V and 1 base from J, the gap between germline ends came to 8 bases. This CDR3 has 15 amino acids. Germline CDR1 is PRHDT and CDR2 is FYEKMQ (reference sequence). CDR3 sequence (DNA): TGTGCCAGCAGCTCCACAGGGTCTGGGGCCAACGTCCTGACTTTC. It yields the protein CASSSTGSGANVLTF.

The chain is built from TRBV11-1 and TRBJ2-2, with unresolved D. CDR1 and CDR2 (germline): SGHAT, FQDESV (reference sequence). The ends were cut back, 5 bases at V and 6 bases at J, with 13 bases in the middle. The length of the CDR3 is 14 residues. The CDR3 DNA reads TGTGCCAGCAGCCATGGGGAACGGGCCGGGGAGCTGTTTTTT. Translating gives CASSHGERAGELFF.

This chain joins TRBV7-2 and TRBJ2-3; D may be TRBD1 (5 bases). Germline V gives CDR1 SGHTA, CDR2 FQGNSA. Trimming shortened V by 3 bases and J by 5 bases, and 15 bases separated the two germline ends. This CDR3 has 15 residues. The chain's CDR3 is CASSFTSRVQDTQYF. CDR3 DNA sequence: TGTGCCAGCAGCTTTACCTCCAGGGTGCAAGATACGCAGTATTTT.

The gene calls are TRBV6-5 and TRBJ1-2; the match to TRBD1 covers 7 bases. The germline gives CDR1 MNHEY, CDR2 SVGAGI. The V gene end was trimmed by 6 bases and the J gene end by 7 bases; junction bases not matched to a gene: 14. The length of the CDR3 is 15 residues. CDR3 sequence (DNA): TGTGCCAGCAGAAGACTCCAACAGGGGAAAGCTGGCTACACCTTC. The encoded protein is CASRRLQQGKAGYTF.

The V call is TRBV6-6, the J call TRBJ1-1; TRBD1 might be the D (5 bases). Germline assignment: CDR1 MNHNY and CDR2 SVGAGI (reference sequence). This CDR3 has 15 residues. Trimming removed 5 bases from V and 1 base from J, with 14 bases in between. The CDR3 sequence is CASSPTVGANTEAFF. The CDR3, as DNA: TGTGCCAGCAGTCCCACCGTCGGGGCGAACACTGAAGCTTTCTTT.

The chain uses TRBV18 and TRBJ1-5; D is unresolved. This CDR3 region has 14 residues. From germline, CDR1 is KGHSH and CDR2 LQKENI. V dropped 2 bases and J dropped 0 bases, with 5 bases sitting between them. The CDR3 loop is CASSPMRSNQPQHF. In nucleotides, the CDR3 is TGTGCCAGCTCACCAATGCGTAGCAATCAGCCCCAGCATTTT.

This rearrangement joins TRBV7-9 to TRBJ1-2, with D possibly TRBD1 on 5 matching bases. Germline CDR1 SEHNR, CDR2 FQNEAQ (reference sequence). The V and J ends lost 3 bases and 5 bases respectively, with 13 bases between them. The CDR3 consists of 14 residues. In DNA, the CDR3 is TGTGCCAGCAGCTTTTCGGGGGTTCTTTATGGCTACACCTTC. It translates to CASSFSGVLYGYTF.

The rearrangement links TRBV19 to TRBJ2-1; D not certain. Trimming shortened V by 5 bases and J by 2 bases, and 7 bases separated the two germline ends. The CDR3 length is 13 residues. The germline gives CDR1 LNHDA, CDR2 SQIVND (reference sequence). CDR3: CASSPGPYNEQFF. CDR3 DNA: TGTGCCAGTAGTCCAGGACCCTACAATGAGCAGTTCTTC.

The V gene is TRBV11-2, the J gene TRBJ1-1; tentative D call: TRBD1 (6 bases). The CDR3 consists of 13 residues. V was shortened by 5 bases and J by 11 bases, with 18 bases between the two germline ends. Germline values: CDR1 SGHAT, CDR2 FQNNGV. CDR3 in amino acids: CASSPTVQGSAFF. The CDR3 bases are TGTGCCAGCAGCCCGACGGTACAGGGAAGCGCTTTCTTT. Full variable domain (remainder filled in from reference TRBV11-2 and TRBJ1-1): EAGVAQSPRYKIIEKRQSVAFWCNPISGHATLYWYQQILGQGPKLLIQFQNNGVVDDSQLPKDRFSAERLKGVDSTLKIQPAKLEDSAVYLCASSPTVQGSAFFGQGTRLTVV.

This clone is a singleton in its sample. CDR3 in DNA: TGTGCCAGCAGCTTGAAAAGAAATGAGCAGTTCTTC. Translation: CASSLKRNEQFF. The chain links TRBV5-5 to TRBJ2-1; D ambiguous. The CDR3 has 12 amino acids. Per germline, CDR1 SGHKS and CDR2 YYEKEE (reference sequence). V shed 1 base and J shed 7 bases, with 6 bases lying between them.

The CDR3 is CASSPGQSNTEAFF. The CDR3, as DNA: TGTGCCAGCAGCCCAGGACAGTCCAACACTGAAGCTTTCTTT. The chain is built from TRBV6-5 and TRBJ1-1, with a possible D match to TRBD1 (6 bases). Trimming shortened V by 6 bases and J by 2 bases, and 13 bases separated the two germline ends. Germline assignment: CDR1 MNHEY and CDR2 SVGAGI. This CDR3 has 14 residues.

The CDR3 reads CASSPAPRFGGRDHGELFF. The CDR3 DNA is TGTGCCAGCAGCCCAGCCCCGAGGTTCGGGGGACGAGACCACGGGGAGCTGTTTTTT. V gene TRBV7-9 combines with J gene TRBJ2-2; the D gene is possibly TRBD2 (6 bases). Germline lookup yields CDR1 SEHNR and CDR2 FQNEAQ (reference sequence). With 5 bases removed from V and 7 bases from J, the gap between germline ends came to 29 bases. The length of the CDR3 is 19 residues.

The CDR3 nucleotides are TGTGCCAGCAGCCACGAAACGGACACCCGACGGCATTTT. Its protein product is CASSHETDTRRHF. V is TRBV27 and J is TRBJ1-5; possibly TRBD1 for D (5 bases). V was cut by 6 bases and J by 15 bases, with 21 bases left in between. The CDR3 is 13 amino acids. In germline, CDR1 is MNHEY, CDR2 SMNVEV (reference sequence).

The chain carries TRBV19 and TRBJ1-6; 7 bases align to TRBD1. CDR3 length: 14 residues. Losses at the gene ends were 4 bases for V and 10 bases for J; bases not matched to a gene: 7. Germline V CDR1 and CDR2: LNHDA, SQIVND (reference sequence). DNA of the CDR3: TGTGCCAGTAGTACCCGGCAGGGACAGTCACCCCTCCACTTT. This codes for CASSTRQGQSPLHF.

The V and J genes are TRBV13 and TRBJ2-2, with 7 bases identical to TRBD2. The CDR3 is 16 residues long. Germline CDR1 PRHDT, CDR2 FYEKMQ (reference sequence). Trimming took 5 bases from V and 4 from J; bases not matched to a gene: 10. This chain's CDR3 is CASSPVGEGRTGELFF. In DNA form, the CDR3 reads TGTGCCAGCAGCCCCGTCGGGGAGGGCCGCACCGGGGAGCTGTTTTTT.

The rearrangement uses TRBV7-8 and TRBJ1-6, with a weak D call TRBD1 (5 bases). The V and J ends lost 5 bases and 0 bases respectively, with 14 bases between them. CDR1 and CDR2 (germline): SGHVS, FQNEAQ. This CDR3 region has 17 residues. The CDR3 region is CASSRRGASSYNSPLHF. The DNA of the CDR3 is TGTGCCAGCAGCCGGAGGGGAGCGAGCTCCTATAATTCACCCCTCCACTTT.

CDR3 sequence reads: CASSQDPQTEEQFF. CDR3 coding DNA: TGCGCCAGCAGCCAGGACCCCCAAACGGAAGAGCAGTTCTTC. The rearrangement links TRBV4-1 to TRBJ2-1, with D unclear. CDR3 length: 14 amino acids. Trimming cost V 3 bases and J 10 bases, with 16 bases left between them. From germline, CDR1 is MGHRA and CDR2 YSYEKL.

The chain recombines TRBV28 with TRBJ2-3; D possibly matches TRBD1 or TRBD2 (6 bases each). The germline V gene encodes CDR1 MDHEN and CDR2 SYDVKM. Deletions cut 5 bases from V and 0 bases from J, with 9 bases between. The CDR3 runs 14 residues. The CDR3 loop reads CASSPGASTDTQYF. In DNA form, the CDR3 reads TGTGCCAGCAGTCCGGGGGCTAGCACAGATACGCAGTATTTT.